The clone carrying this T cell receptor beta chain was seen repeatedly, ten times or more. Its antigen is unknown. The data stem from a study of T cell repertoires in cytomegalovirus infection. Study at large: From public TCR beta signatures came an indication of both CMV infection and matching HLA type. Study results and limitations: In two of eight donors, the top clonotype was HLA-C-restricted CMV-specific. Based on cumulative public TCR beta family frequency, carriers of CMV plus the relevant HLA were identified.

V was clipped by 5 bases and J by 2 bases, with 10 bases between them. Looked up from germline, CDR1 is SGHTA and CDR2 is FQGNSA. CDR3 length: 13 residues. TCRdb reprocessed the reads via MiXCR and lists one record per CDR3 protein. In the table there are hundreds of thousands of distinct CDR3 sequences, around a tenth of which are singletons. Material for sequencing was PBMCs. This sequence joins TRBV7-2 and TRBJ2-7, with D possibly being TRBD1 or TRBD2 (5 bases each). This TCR was recovered from a human donor in good health (CMV status not recorded). Some clones in this sample may be carry-over from other donors' samples. CDR3 in DNA: TGTGCCAGCAGCGCCGGGACGGCCTACGAGCAGTACTTC. Translation gives CASSAGTAYEQYF.